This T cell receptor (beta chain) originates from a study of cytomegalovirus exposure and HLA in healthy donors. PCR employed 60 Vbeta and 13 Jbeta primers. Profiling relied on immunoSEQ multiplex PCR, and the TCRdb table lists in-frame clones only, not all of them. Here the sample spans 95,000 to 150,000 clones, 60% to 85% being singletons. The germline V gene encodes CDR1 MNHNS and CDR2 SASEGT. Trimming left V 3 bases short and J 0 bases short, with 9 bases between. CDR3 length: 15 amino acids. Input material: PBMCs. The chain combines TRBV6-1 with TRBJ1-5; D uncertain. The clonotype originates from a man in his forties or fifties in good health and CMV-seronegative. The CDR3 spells CASSEFSYSNQPQHF. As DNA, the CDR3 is TGTGCCAGCAGTGAGTTCAGTTATAGCAATCAGCCCCAGCATTTT.